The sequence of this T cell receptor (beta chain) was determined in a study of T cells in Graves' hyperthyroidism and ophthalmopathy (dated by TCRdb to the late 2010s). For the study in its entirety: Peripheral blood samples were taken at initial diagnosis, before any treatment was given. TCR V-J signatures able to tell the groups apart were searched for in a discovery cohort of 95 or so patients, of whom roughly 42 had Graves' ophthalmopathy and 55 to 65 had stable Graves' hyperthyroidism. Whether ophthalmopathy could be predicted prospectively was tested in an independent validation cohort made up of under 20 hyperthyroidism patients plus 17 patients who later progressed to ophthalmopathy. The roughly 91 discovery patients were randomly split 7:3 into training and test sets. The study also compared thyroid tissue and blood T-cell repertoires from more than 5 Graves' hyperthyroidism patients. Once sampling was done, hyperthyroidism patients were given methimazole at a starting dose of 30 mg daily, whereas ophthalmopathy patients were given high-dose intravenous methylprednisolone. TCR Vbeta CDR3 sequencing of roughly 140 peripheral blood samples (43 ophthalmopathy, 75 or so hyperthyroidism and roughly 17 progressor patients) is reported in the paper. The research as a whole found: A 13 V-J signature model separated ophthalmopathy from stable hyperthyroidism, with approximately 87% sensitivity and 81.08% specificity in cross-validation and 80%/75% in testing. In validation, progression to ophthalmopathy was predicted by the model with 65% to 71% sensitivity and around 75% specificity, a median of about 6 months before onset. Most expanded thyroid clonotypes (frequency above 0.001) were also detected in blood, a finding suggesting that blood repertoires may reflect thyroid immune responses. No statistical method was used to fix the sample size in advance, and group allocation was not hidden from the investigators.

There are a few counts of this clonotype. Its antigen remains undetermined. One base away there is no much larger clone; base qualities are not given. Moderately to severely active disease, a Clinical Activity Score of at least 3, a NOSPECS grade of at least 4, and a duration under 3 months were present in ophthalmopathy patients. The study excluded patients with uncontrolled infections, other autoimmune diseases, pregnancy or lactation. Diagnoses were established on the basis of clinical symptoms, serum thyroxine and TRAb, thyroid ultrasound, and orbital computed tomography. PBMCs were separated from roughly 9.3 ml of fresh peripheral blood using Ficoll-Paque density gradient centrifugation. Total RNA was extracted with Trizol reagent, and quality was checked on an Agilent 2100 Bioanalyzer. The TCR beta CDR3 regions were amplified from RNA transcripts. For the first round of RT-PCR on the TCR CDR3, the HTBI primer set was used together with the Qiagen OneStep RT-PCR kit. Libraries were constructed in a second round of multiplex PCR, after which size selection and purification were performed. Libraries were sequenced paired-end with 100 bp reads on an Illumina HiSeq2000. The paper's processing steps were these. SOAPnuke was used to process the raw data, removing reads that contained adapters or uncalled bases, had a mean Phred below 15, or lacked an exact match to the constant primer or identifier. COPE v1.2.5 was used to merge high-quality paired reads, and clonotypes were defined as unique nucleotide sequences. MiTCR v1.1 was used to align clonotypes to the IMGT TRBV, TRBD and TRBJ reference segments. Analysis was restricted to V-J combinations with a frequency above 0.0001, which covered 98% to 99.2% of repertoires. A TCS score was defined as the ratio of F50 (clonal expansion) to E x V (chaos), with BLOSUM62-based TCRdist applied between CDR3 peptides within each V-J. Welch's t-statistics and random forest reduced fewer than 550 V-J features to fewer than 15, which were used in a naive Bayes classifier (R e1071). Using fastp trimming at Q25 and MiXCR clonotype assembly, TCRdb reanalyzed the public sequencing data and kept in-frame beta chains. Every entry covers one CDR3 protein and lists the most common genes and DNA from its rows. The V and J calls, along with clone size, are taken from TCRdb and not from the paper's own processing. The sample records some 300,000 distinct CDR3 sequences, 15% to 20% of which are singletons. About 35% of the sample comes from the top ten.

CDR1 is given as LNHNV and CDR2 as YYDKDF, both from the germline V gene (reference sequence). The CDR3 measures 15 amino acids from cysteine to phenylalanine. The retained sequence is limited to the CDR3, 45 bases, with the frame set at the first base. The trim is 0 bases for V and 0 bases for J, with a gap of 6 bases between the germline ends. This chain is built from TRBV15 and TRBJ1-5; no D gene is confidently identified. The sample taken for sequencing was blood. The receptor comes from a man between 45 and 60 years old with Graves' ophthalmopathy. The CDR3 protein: CATSRDLGSNQPQHF. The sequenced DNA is TGTGCCACCAGCAGAGATCTAGGTAGCAATCAGCCCCAGCATTTT.